Sequencing of this T cell receptor (beta chain) was carried out in a study of T cell responses to AZD1222 COVID-19 vaccine. Regarding the study as a whole: Mostly white British, mostly female donors; authors suggested clonal diversity may be underestimated. Reports indicate that nearly half of spike-specific TCRs are directed at unmutated variant regions.

It was second doses at about 4 or about 12 weeks that were pooled. As regards this clone: Its matching antigen is unknown.

The CDR3 covers 13 residues. CDR1 SGHNT and CDR2 YYREEE come from the germline V gene (reference sequence). V was pared by 4 bases and J by 5 bases, with 12 bases between. TCRdb keeps only in-frame clones here, not all; method: immunoSEQ multiplex PCR. Of 150,000 or so clones listed, 85% to 95% were seen once; the top ten hold 3% to 4%. V usage is TRBV5-4 and J usage is TRBJ1-2; D remains ambiguous. Source: peripheral blood, taken 28 days after the second AZD1222 dose. This clonotype was obtained from an adult who received the AZD1222 COVID-19 vaccine. In DNA form, the CDR3 reads TGTGCCAGCAGCATGGGAGGGTTGTATGGCTACACCTTC. Translated: CASSMGGLYGYTF.